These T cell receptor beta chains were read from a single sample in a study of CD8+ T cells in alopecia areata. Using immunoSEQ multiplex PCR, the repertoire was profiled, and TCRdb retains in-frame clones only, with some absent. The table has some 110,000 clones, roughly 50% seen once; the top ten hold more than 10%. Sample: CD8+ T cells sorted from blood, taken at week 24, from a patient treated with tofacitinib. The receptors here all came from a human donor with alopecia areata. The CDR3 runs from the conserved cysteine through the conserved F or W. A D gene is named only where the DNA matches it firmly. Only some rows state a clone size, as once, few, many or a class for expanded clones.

CASSSPGQPTDTQYF TRBV13 NA NA
CASSLLPGQGFYEQYF TRBV27 NA TRBD1
CASSFAPATASYEQYF TRBV27 NA NA
CASSMEYRSYEQYF TRBV5-6 NA NA
CSARPIGEQFF TRBV20-1 NA NA
CASSLGTQASISEQYF TRBV4-1 medium-sized NA
CASWKSMNTEAFF TRBV6-5 once NA
CASSPISPVTVTDTQYF TRBV11-2 few NA
CAWSEFSEQRQETQYF TRBV30 NA NA
CASSFVAASTDTQYF TRBV28 few NA
CASSSTPDTQYF TRBV7-9 few NA
CAIVQRTGHHMGEAFF TRBV27 NA NA
CAWSQETGMGNEQFF TRBV30 few TRBD1
CASSEARLAGDNEQFF TRBV2 NA TRBD2
CASSLGTGFSYNEQFF TRBV14 few TRBD1
CASSFTRGGPTDTQYF TRBV11-2 NA NA
CASSGFRGLSSGANVLTF TRBV2 NA TRBD1
CASSPGFGYTF TRBV6-5 NA NA
CASSPLGLLEDYGYTF TRBV25-1 NA NA
CASSEAETVNTEAFF TRBV2 NA NA
CASSLLAGFNSPLHF TRBV11-2 NA NA
CASSFSGGRSTDTQYF TRBV7-9 once TRBD2
CASSLDRSEQFF TRBV13 NA NA
CASSQVQGYTF TRBV11-2 NA NA
CASSQENSEPFYEQYF TRBV4-3 NA NA
CASSPMGQGNEKLFF TRBV13 NA TRBD1
CAWSMVQGNQPQHF TRBV30 NA NA
CASSPSGDGYTF TRBV5-1 NA NA
CATSRDDRTHF TRBV15 few NA
CASSFGTGGREQFF TRBV6-1 NA NA
CASSFLWTGPNTQYF TRBV5-6 NA NA
CASSEASGGYNEQFF TRBV6-1 NA TRBD2
CASSLEVARADYGYTF TRBV5-6 few NA
CASSLGQGNLHGYTF TRBV5-4 once NA